This entry features one T cell receptor (beta chain) sequence. Its antigen remains unidentified. The data stem from a study of T-cell memory formation after mild COVID-19. TCRdb passed the 5' RACE reads through MiXCR, listing each CDR3 protein once. The repertoire holds around 400,000 distinct CDR3 sequences, 20% to 25% seen once, with about 8.7% in the top ten. Study-level results: Some clones that responded were present in memory (sampled pre-infection), which suggests cross-reactive memory joined. The study found contracting CD4+ clones mainly in CM and EM and contracting CD8+ clones in EMRA.

CDR3 size: 16 residues. The trim removed 3 bases at V and 6 bases at J, leaving 8 bases unmatched. Germline V lookup: CDR1 MGHDK, CDR2 SYGVNS. This rearrangement joins TRBV25-1 to TRBJ2-5; 12 bases match TRBD2. This clonotype originated in an adult woman who had mild COVID-19 (a few samples of this study predate the infection). Cell type and time point are not known. The sequencing sample was made of PBMCs or a T cell subset sorted from them (not recorded which). CDR3 bases: TGTGCCAGCAGTGATCAGACTAGCGGGAGTCTAAAGACCCAGTACTTC. Protein sequence: CASSDQTSGSLKTQYF.